This T cell receptor (beta chain) is from a study of T cells after yellow fever vaccination. This clonotype was seen ten or more times. TCRdb passed the 5' RACE reads through MiXCR, listing each CDR3 protein once. Of hundreds of thousands of distinct CDR3 sequences listed, less than 20% are singletons. V dropped 1 base and J dropped 4 bases, with 10 bases sitting between them. Germline-derived CDR1 and CDR2 are SQVTM and ANQGSEA. This CDR3 contains 13 residues. The sample was PBMCs, taken less than 6 days after the first yellow fever vaccination. The V call is TRBV29-1, the J call TRBJ2-5; a weak D match, TRBD2 (5 bases). The clonotype was recovered from a young man who received the YFV17D yellow fever vaccine. The CDR3 protein is CSVEGREGETQYF. CDR3 in DNA: TGCAGCGTTGAAGGGCGCGAGGGAGAGACCCAGTACTTC.